The present entry profiles one T cell receptor beta chain with its context. The antigen remains unidentified. This sample was taken from a study of T cell responses to AZD1222 COVID-19 vaccine. The study's findings and limits: Only six or seven AZD1222 recipients were seropositive at baseline. Per reports, nearly half of all spike-specific TCRs target regions that are unmutated in variants. It should be noted that donors were predominantly white British and more often female, and clonal diversity was possibly underestimated.

Here immunoSEQ multiplex PCR was the method, and the copy in TCRdb shows in-frame clones only, minus some. This sample has roughly 130,000 clones, with 87% found just once. Germline V gene lookup returns CDR1 MDHEN and CDR2 SYDVKM. This CDR3 is 14 amino acids long. V was clipped by 10 bases and J by 2 bases; unmatched bases: 9. The sequence was collected from an adult in good health. The chain combines TRBV28 with TRBJ2-3; TRBD2 aligns across 7 bases. Sequencing was performed on peripheral blood, taken on day 0 of AZD1222 vaccination. Here the CDR3 DNA reads TGTGCCACGGGGGGTGCAGAGTCCACAGATACGCAGTATTTT. Translated: CATGGAESTDTQYF.